This TCR beta chain originates from a study of shared clonotypes between healthy human individuals. The germline V gene encodes CDR1 MDHEN and CDR2 SYDVKM. The CDR3 loop spans 14 amino acids. V lost 7 bases, J lost 3 bases, and 5 bases stayed unmatched. This clone has a single count. The repertoire was sequenced with immunoSEQ multiplex PCR; TCRdb's copy has only in-frame clones and lacks some. The sample holds under 1,100,000 clones, approximately 72% seen once. The TCR sequence derives from a man aged 18 to 29 in good health. The V gene is TRBV28, the J gene TRBJ2-4; 8 positions match TRBD1. Sequencing was performed on memory CD4+ T cells sorted from blood. Indicated subset: CD45RA-negative fraction. The CDR3 loop is CASNTGTGKNIQYF. DNA of the CDR3: TGTGCCAGCAACACCGGGACAGGCAAAAACATTCAGTACTTC. The whole variable domain, remainder taken from reference TRBV28 and TRBJ2-4, is DVKVTQSSRYLVKRTGEKVFLECVQDMDHENMFWYRQDPGLGLRLIYFSYDVKMKEKGDIPEGYSVSREKKERFSLILESASTNQTSMYLCASNTGTGKNIQYFGAGTRLSVL.